This TCR beta chain was profiled in a study of vaccination effects on CD4 cells after COVID-19. Sequencing used immunoSEQ multiplex PCR; TCRdb keeps in-frame clones, though not all of them. The data contain approximately 25,000 clones, 83% of them seen just once; the ten biggest clones take up roughly 1.4%. This CDR3 comprises 13 residues. In germline, CDR1 is SEHNR, CDR2 FQNEAQ (reference sequence). The V gene lost 0 bases and the J gene lost 7 bases, with 7 bases spanning the gap. With respect to this clone: The antigen remains undetermined.

ViraFEST assay sequencing came after antigen-specific CD4+ T cells were expanded with viral peptide pools. Culture proceeded for nine to eleven days, and CD4+ T cells were then isolated. All study participants received two doses of BNT162b2 or mRNA-1273 vaccine. Cultures of over 1.5 million PBMC per well contained roughly 9.4 IU/ml IL-2 plus 10 ug/ml peptides. General observations from the study: Marked clonal contraction was seen late after vaccination (in both infection- and vaccine-induced clones). There was only 1 of 255 vaccine-induced clones in healthy vaccinees that cross-reacted with common cold coronaviruses.

V and J are TRBV7-9 and TRBJ2-4; D remains ambiguous. The sample in question was CD4+ T cells from PBMCs cultured with HCoV-NL63 spike peptides, obtained after COVID-19 vaccination. The source of this sequence is a human donor who received a COVID-19 vaccine. Some clones in this sample may be carry-over from other donors' samples. CDR3 residues: CASSLAAANIQYF. The DNA of the CDR3 is TGTGCCAGCAGCTTAGCTGCAGCGAACATTCAGTACTTC.